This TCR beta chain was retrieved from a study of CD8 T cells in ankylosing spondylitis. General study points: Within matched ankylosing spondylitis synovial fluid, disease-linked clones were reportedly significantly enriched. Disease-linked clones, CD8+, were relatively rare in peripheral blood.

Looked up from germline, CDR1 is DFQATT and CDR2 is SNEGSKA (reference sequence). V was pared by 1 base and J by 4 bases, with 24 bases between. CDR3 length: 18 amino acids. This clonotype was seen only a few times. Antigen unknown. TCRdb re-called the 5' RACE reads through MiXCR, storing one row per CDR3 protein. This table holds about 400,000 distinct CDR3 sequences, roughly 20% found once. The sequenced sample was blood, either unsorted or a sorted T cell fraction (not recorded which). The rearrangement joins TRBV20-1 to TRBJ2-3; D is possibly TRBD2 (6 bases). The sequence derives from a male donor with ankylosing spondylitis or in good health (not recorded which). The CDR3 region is CSARGIGGTFPSADTQYF. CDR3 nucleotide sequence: TGCAGTGCTAGAGGAATTGGGGGGACCTTTCCCTCGGCAGATACGCAGTATTTT.